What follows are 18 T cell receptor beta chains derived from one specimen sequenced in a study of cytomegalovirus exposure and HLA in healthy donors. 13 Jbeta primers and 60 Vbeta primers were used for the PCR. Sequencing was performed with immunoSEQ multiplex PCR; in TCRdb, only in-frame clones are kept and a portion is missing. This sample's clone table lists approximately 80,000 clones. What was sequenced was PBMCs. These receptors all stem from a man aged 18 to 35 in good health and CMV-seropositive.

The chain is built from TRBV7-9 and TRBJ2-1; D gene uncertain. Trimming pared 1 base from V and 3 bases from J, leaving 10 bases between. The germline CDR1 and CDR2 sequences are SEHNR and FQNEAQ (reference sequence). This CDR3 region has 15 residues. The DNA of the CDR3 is TGTGCCAGCAGCTTAGGGCAGACTTTCTACAATGAGCAGTTCTTC. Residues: CASSLGQTFYNEQFF.

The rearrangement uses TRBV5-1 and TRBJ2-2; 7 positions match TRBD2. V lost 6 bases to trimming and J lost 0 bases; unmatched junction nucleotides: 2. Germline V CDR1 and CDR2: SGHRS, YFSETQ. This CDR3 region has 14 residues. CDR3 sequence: CASTAGTNTGELFF. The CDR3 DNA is TGCGCCAGCACAGCGGGGACGAACACCGGGGAGCTGTTTTTT. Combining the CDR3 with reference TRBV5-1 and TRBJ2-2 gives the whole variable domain KAGVTQTPRYLIKTRGQQVTLSCSPISGHRSVSWYQQTPGQGLQFLFEYFSETQRNKGNFPGRFSGRQFSNSRSEMNVSTLELGDSALYLCASTAGTNTGELFFGEGSRLTVL.

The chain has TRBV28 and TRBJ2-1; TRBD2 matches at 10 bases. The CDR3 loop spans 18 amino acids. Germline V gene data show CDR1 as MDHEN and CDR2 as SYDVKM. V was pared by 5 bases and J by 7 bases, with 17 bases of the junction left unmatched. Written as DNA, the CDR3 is TGTGCCAGCAGTCCCAGTGGGGGGAGGTTACTAGCGGGGAATGAGCAGTTCTTC. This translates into CASSPSGGRLLAGNEQFF.

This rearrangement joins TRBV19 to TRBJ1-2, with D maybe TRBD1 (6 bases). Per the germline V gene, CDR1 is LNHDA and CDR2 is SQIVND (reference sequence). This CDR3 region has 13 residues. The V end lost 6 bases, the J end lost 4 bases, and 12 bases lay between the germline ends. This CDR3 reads CASSPGTPYGYTF. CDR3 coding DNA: TGTGCCAGTAGCCCCGGGACACCCTATGGCTACACCTTC. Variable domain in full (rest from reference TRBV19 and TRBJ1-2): DGGITQSPKYLFRKEGQNVTLSCEQNLNHDAMYWYRQDPGQGLRLIYYSQIVNDFQKGDIAEGYSVSREKKESFPLTVTSAQKNPTAFYLCASSPGTPYGYTFGSGTRLTVV.

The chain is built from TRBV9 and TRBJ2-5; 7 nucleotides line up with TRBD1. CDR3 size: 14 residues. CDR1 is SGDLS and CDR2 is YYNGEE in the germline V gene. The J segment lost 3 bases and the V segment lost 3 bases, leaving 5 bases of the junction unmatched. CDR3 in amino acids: CASSARDSKETQYF. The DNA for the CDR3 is TGTGCCAGCAGCGCCCGGGACAGTAAAGAGACCCAGTACTTC.

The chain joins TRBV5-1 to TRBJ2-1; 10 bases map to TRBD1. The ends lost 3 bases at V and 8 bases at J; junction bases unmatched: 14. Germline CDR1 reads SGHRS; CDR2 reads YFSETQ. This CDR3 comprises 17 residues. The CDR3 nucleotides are TGCGCCAGCAGCTCGGCTCCCCGGACAGGGGGGCCCGATGAGCAGTTCTTC. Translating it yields CASSSAPRTGGPDEQFF.

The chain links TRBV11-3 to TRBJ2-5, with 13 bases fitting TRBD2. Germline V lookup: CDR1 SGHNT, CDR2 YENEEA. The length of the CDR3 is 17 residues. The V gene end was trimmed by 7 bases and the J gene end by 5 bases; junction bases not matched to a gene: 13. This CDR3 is CASKHWTGLAGEETQYF. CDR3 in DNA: TGTGCCAGCAAACACTGGACTGGACTAGCGGGGGAGGAGACCCAGTACTTC.

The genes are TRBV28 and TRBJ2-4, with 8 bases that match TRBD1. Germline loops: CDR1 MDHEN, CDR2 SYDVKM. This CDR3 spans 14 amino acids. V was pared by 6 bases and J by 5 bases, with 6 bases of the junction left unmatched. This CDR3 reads CASSKQGAENIQYF. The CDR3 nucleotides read TGTGCCAGCAGCAAGCAGGGGGCCGAAAACATTCAGTACTTC.

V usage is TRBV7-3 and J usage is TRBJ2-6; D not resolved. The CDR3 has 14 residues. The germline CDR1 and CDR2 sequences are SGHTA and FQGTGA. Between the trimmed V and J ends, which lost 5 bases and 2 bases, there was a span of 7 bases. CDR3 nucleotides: TGTGCCAGCAGCCCATTAGCTGGGGCCAACGTCCTGACTTTC. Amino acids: CASSPLAGANVLTF.

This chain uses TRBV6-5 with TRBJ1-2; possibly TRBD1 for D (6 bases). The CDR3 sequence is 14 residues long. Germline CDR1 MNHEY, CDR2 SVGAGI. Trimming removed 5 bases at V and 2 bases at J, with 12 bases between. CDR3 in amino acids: CASSARGANYGYTF. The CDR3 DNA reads TGTGCCAGCAGTGCACGGGGGGCGAACTATGGCTACACCTTC.

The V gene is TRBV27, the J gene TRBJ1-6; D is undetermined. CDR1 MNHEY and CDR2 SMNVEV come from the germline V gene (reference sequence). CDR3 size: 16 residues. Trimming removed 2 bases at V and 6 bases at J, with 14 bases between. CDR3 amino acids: CASSLMFGSGNSPLHF. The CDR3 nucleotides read TGTGCCAGCAGTTTAATGTTTGGGAGCGGTAATTCACCCCTCCACTTT.

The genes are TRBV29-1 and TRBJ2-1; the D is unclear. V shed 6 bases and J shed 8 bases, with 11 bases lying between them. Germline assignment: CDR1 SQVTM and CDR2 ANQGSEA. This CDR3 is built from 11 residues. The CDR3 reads CSVKRSYEQFF. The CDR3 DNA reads TGCAGCGTGAAAAGGAGTTATGAGCAGTTCTTC.

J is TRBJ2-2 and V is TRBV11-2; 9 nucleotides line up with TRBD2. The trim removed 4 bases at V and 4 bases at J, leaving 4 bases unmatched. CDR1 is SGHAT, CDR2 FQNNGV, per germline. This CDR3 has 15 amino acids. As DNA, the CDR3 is TGTGCCAGCAGCTATACTAGCGGGCTCACCGGGGAGCTGTTTTTT. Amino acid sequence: CASSYTSGLTGELFF.

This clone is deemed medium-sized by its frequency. The CDR3 sequence is CASSFRTGALNYGYTF. CDR3 nucleotides: TGTGCCAGCAGCTTCCGGACAGGGGCGCTTAACTATGGCTACACCTTC. The genes are TRBV7-3 and TRBJ1-2; 9 bases are a match to TRBD1. V gave up 3 bases and J gave up 1 base; unmatched junction bases: 6. The CDR3 spans 16 residues. CDR1 and CDR2 from the germline V gene are SGHTA and FQGTGA.

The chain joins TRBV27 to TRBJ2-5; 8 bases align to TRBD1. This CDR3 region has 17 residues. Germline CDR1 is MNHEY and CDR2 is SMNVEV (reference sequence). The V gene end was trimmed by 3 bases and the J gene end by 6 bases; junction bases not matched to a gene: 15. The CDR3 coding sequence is TGTGCCAGCAGTTTGTCTTACGGACAGGGCATTTTCAAGACCCAGTACTTC. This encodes CASSLSYGQGIFKTQYF.

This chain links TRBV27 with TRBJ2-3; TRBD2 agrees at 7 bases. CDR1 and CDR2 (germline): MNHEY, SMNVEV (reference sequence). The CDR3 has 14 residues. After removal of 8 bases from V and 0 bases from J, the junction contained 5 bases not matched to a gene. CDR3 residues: CASASGFSTDTQYF. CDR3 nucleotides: TGTGCCAGCGCTAGCGGCTTTAGCACAGATACGCAGTATTTT.

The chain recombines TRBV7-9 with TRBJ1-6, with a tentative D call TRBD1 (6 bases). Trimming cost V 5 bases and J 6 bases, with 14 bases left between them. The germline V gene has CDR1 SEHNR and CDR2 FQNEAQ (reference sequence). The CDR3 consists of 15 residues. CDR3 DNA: TGTGCCAGCAGCCCCGCCAAGGACAGTAATTCACCCCTCCACTTT. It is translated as CASSPAKDSNSPLHF. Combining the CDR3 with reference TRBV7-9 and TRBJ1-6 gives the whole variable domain DTGVSQNPRHKITKRGQNVTFRCDPISEHNRLYWYRQTLGQGPEFLTYFQNEAQLEKSRLLSDRFSAERPKGSFSTLEIQRTEQGDSAMYLCASSPAKDSNSPLHFGNGTRLTVT.

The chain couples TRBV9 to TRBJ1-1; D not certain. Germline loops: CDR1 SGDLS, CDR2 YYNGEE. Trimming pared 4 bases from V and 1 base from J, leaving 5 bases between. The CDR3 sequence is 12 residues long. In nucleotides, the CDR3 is TGTGCCAGCAGCAGGAGGAACACTGAAGCTTTCTTT. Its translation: CASSRRNTEAFF. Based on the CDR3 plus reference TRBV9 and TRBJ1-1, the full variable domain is DSGVTQTPKHLITATGQRVTLRCSPRSGDLSVYWYQQSLDQGLQFLIQYYNGEERAKGNILERFSAQQFPDLHSELNLSSLELGDSALYFCASSRRNTEAFFGQGTRLTVV.